This T cell receptor (beta chain) is from a study of graft-versus-host responses after intestinal transplantation. Background on the study: Every recipient underwent anti-thymocyte globulin induction, then tacrolimus and steroids for approximately three years. Study-level results: Allograft graft-versus-host to host-versus-graft clonal ratios ran high in patients with graft-donor T cell macrochimerism.

Only in-frame clones appear in the TCRdb table, and some are missing; sequencing was by immunoSEQ multiplex PCR. There are about 110,000 clones in the sample; 93% occur only once, and around 0.49% lies in the top ten. With respect to this clone: Its specificity is unknown.

V gave up 4 bases and J gave up 4 bases, with 10 bases separating them. The germline V gene has CDR1 GTSNPN and CDR2 SVGIG (reference sequence). This CDR3 comprises 13 residues. Sequencing used unstimulated CD8+ T cells sorted from spleen or lymph node cells, obtained before intestinal transplant. The origin of this receptor is a human donor who received an intestinal transplant. The chain joins TRBV30 to TRBJ1-4; D is ambiguous. The CDR3 DNA reads TGTGCCTGGAAATCCTATTTTAATGAAAAACTGTTTTTT. It is translated as CAWKSYFNEKLFF. Combining the CDR3 with reference TRBV30 and TRBJ1-4 gives the whole variable domain SQTIHQWPATLVQPVGSPLSLECTVEGTSNPNLYWYRQAAGRGLQLLFYSVGIGQISSEVPQNLSASRPQDRQFILSSKKLLLSDSGFYLCAWKSYFNEKLFFGSGTQLSVL.